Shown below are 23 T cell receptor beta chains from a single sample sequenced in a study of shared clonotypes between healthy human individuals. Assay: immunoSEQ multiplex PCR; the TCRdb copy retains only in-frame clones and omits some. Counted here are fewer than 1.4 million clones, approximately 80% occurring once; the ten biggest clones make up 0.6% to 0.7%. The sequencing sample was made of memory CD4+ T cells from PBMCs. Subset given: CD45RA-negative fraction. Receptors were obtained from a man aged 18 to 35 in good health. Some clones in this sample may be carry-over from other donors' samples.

The CDR3 DNA sequence: TGTGCCAGCAGCCCATTGACAGGGCGAGGCACCATATATTTT. Its protein is CASSPLTGRGTIYF. This chain joins TRBV5-5 and TRBJ1-3; TRBD1 matches 7 bases. The CDR3 consists of 14 residues. Trimming took 4 bases from V and 9 from J; bases not matched to a gene: 10. Germline V lookup: CDR1 SGHKS, CDR2 YYEKEE (reference sequence).

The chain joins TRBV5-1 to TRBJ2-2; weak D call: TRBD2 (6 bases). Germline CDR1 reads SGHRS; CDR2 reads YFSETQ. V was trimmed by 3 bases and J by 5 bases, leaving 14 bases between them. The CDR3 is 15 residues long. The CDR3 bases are TGCGCCAGCAGCTCACGGGAGATGGGAACCGGGGAGCTGTTTTTT. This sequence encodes CASSSREMGTGELFF. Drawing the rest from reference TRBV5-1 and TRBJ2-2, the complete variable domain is KAGVTQTPRYLIKTRGQQVTLSCSPISGHRSVSWYQQTPGQGLQFLFEYFSETQRNKGNFPGRFSGRQFSNSRSEMNVSTLELGDSALYLCASSSREMGTGELFFGEGSRLTVL.

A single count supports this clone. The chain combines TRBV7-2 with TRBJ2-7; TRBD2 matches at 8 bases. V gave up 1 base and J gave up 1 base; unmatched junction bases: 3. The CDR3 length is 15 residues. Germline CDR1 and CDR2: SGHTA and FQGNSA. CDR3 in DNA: TGTGCCAGCAGCTTAGATTTAGCGGGATCCTACGAGCAGTACTTC. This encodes CASSLDLAGSYEQYF.

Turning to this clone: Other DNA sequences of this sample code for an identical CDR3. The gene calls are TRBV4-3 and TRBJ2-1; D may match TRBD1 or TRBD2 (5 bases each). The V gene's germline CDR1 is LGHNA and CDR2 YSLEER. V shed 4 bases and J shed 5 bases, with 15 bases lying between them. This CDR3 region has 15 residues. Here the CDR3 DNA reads TGCGCCAGCAGCCTAGGATCGGGACGAAACAATGAGCAGTTCTTC. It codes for CASSLGSGRNNEQFF.

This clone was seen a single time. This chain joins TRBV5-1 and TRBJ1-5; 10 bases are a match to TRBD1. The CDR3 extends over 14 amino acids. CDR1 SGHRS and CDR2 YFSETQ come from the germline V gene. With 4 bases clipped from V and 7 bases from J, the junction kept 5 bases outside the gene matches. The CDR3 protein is CASSPGQGQQPQHF. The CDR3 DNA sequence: TGCGCCAGCAGCCCGGGACAGGGGCAACAGCCCCAGCATTTT.

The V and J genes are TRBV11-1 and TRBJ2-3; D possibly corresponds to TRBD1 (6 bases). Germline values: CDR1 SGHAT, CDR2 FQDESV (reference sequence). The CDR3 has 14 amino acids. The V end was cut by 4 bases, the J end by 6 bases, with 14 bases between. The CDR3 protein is CASSYRQVSDTQYF. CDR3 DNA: TGTGCCAGCAGCTACAGACAGGTTTCCGATACGCAGTATTTT.

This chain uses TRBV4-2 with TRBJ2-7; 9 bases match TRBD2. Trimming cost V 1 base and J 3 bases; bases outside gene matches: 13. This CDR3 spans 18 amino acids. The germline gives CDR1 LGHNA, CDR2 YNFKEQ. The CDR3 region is CASSQGLLGLAGFYEQYF. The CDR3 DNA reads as TGTGCCAGCAGCCAAGGTTTGCTAGGGCTAGCGGGATTCTACGAGCAGTACTTC.

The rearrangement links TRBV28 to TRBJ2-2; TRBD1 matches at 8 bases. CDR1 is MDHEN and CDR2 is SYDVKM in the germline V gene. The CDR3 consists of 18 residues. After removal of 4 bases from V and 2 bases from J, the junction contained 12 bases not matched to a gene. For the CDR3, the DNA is TGTGCCAGCAGTTACCCGGAGAATACAGGGGGAAACACCGGGGAGCTGTTTTTT. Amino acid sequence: CASSYPENTGGNTGELFF.

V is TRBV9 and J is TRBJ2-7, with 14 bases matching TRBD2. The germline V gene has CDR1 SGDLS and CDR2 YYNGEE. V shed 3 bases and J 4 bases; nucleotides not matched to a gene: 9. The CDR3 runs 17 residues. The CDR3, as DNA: TGTGCCAGCAGCGACGGCCGACTAGCGGGAGGGCTTTACGAGCAGTACTTC. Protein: CASSDGRLAGGLYEQYF.

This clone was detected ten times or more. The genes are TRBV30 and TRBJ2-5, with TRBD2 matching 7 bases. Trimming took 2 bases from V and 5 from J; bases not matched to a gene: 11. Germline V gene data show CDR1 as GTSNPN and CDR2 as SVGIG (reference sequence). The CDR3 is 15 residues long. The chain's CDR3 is CAWSSGRGGAETQYF. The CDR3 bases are TGTGCCTGGAGTTCGGGAAGGGGAGGGGCGGAGACCCAGTACTTC.

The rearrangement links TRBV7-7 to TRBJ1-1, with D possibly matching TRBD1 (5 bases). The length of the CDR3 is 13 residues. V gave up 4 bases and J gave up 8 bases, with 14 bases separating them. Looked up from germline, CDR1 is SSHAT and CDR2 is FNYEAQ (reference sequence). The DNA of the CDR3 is TGTGCCAGCAGCTCCATGGCGGGGACGGAAGCTTTCTTT. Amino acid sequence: CASSSMAGTEAFF.

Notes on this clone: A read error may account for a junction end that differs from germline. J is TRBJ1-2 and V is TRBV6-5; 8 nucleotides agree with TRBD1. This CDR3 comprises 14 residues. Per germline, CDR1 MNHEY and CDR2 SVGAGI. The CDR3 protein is CAGSYLQGADGYTF. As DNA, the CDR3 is TGTGCCGGCAGTTACCTGCAGGGGGCGGATGGCTACACCTTC.

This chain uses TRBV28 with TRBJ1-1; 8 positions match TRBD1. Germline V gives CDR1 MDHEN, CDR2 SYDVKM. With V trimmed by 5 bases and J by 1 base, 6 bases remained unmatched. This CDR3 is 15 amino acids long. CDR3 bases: TGTGCCAGCAGTACCTCCGGGACAGGGAACACTGAAGCTTTCTTT. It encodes CASSTSGTGNTEAFF.

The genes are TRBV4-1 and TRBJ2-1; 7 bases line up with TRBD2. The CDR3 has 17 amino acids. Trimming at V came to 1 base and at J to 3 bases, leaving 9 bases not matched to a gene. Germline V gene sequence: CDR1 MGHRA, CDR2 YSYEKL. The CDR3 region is CASSQVDLGLYYNEQFF. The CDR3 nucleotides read TGCGCCAGCAGCCAAGTTGACCTGGGACTATACTACAATGAGCAGTTCTTC.

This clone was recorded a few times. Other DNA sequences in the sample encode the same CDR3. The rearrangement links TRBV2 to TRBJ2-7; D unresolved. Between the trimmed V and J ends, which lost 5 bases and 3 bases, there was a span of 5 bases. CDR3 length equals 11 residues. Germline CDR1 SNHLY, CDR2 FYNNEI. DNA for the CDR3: TGTGCCAGCAGTTTAGTCTACGAGCAGTACTTC. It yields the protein CASSLVYEQYF.

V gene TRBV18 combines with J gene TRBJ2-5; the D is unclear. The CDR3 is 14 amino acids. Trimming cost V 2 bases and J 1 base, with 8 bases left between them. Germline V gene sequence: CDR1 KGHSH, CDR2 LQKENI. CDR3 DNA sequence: TGTGCCAGCTCACCAGAGACGGTCCAAGAGACCCAGTACTTC. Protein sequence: CASSPETVQETQYF.

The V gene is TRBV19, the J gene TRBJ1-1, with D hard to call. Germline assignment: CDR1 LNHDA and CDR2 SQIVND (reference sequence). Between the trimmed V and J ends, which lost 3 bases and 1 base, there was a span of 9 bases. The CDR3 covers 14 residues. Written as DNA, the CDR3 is TGTGCCAGTAGTATTGCCAGGCGGAACACTGAAGCTTTCTTT. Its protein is CASSIARRNTEAFF.

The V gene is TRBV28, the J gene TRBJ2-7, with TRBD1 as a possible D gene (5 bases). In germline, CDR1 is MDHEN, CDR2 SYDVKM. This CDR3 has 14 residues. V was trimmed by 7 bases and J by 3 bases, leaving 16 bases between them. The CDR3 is CASTLGEPNYEQYF. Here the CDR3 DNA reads TGTGCCAGCACCTTAGGGGAACCCAACTACGAGCAGTACTTC.

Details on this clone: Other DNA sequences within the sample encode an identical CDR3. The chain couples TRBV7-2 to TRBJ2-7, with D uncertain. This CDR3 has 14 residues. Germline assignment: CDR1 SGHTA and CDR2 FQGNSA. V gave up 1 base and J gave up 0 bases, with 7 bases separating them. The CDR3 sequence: CASSLGAGSYEQYF. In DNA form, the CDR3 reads TGTGCCAGCAGCTTAGGGGCTGGCTCCTACGAGCAGTACTTC.

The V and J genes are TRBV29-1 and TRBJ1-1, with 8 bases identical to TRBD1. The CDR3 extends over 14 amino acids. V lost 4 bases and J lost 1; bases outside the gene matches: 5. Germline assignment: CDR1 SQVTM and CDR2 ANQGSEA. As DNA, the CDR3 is TGCAGCGTTGCCAACAGGGGGAGGAACACTGAAGCTTTCTTT. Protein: CSVANRGRNTEAFF.

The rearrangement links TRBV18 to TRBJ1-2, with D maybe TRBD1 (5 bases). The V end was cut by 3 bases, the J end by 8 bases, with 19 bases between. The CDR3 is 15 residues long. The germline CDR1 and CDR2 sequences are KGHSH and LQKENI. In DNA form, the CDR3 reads TGTGCCAGCTCACCCCTTGTAGGGGATCAGTACGGCTACACCTTC. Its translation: CASSPLVGDQYGYTF. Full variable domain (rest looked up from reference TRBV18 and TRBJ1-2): NAGVMQNPRHLVRRRGQEARLRCSPMKGHSHVYWYRQLPEEGLKFMVYLQKENIIDESGMPKERFSAEFPKEGPSILRIQQVVRGDSAAYFCASSPLVGDQYGYTFGSGTRLTVV.

The DNA for the CDR3 is TGTGCCAGCAGCGTCGGACCCTATTTT. Protein product: CASSVGPYF. The chain couples TRBV9 to TRBJ2-3, with unresolved D. The CDR3 covers 9 residues. Per germline, CDR1 SGDLS and CDR2 YYNGEE. V shed 2 bases and J shed 15 bases, with 7 bases lying between them.

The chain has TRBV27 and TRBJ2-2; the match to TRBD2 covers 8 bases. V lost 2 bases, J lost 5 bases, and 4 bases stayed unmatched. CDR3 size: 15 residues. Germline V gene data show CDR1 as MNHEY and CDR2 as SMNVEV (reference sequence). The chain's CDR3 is CASSLTGGWTGELFF. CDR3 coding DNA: TGTGCCAGCAGTTTAACGGGAGGGTGGACCGGGGAGCTGTTTTTT.